One sample yielded the 4 T cell receptor beta chains listed below, sequenced in a study of blood T cell repertoires in COVID-19. Sequenced by immunoSEQ multiplex PCR; TCRdb stores in-frame clones only, minus some. The sample shows fewer than 250,000 clones, 80% to 90% of them seen only once. Sample: peripheral blood. These receptors originate from a man under 40 with acute or convalescent COVID-19.

The chain recombines TRBV2 with TRBJ2-7; possibly TRBD2 for D (6 bases). The CDR3 runs to 12 residues. CDR1 is SNHLY, CDR2 FYNNEI, per germline. V lost 7 bases and J lost 6, with 13 bases in between. The CDR3 DNA reads as TGTGCCAGCAATGGGGAGGTCGGCGAGCAGTACTTC. It encodes CASNGEVGEQYF.

The gene calls are TRBV6-6 and TRBJ1-5; TRBD1 aligns across 8 bases. Per germline, CDR1 MNHNY and CDR2 SVGAGI (reference sequence). The junction had 11 bases not matched to a gene; V was cut back by 6 bases and J by 4 bases. This CDR3 is built from 16 residues. CDR3 sequence (DNA): TGTGCCAGCAGAGTTTCGGACAGGGCAGGAAATCAGCCCCAGCATTTT. Translation gives CASRVSDRAGNQPQHF.

The V gene is TRBV28, the J gene TRBJ2-3; D possibly corresponds to TRBD2 (6 bases). V shed 2 bases and J shed 2 bases, with 11 bases lying between them. The CDR3 is 15 amino acids. Germline V gives CDR1 MDHEN, CDR2 SYDVKM. CDR3: CASSLVSGPTDTQYF. The CDR3 nucleotides read TGTGCCAGCAGTTTAGTTAGCGGTCCCACAGATACGCAGTATTTT.

This sequence joins TRBV6-5 and TRBJ2-7; D is unresolved. Per germline, CDR1 MNHEY and CDR2 SVGAGI. V was clipped by 10 bases and J by 3 bases, with 10 bases between them. This CDR3 has 11 amino acids. The CDR3 nucleotides are TGTGCCACCTTGCCGGGCTACGAGCAGTACTTC. Protein product: CATLPGYEQYF.